The next 23 T cell receptor beta chains were all read from a single sample in a study of regulatory T cells in long-lasting Graves disease. Combining iRepertoire HTBI primers with Arm-PCR of CDR3 regions, the authors built TCR beta libraries. TCRdb re-analysed the multiplex PCR reads in MiXCR, keeping a single row per CDR3 protein. The sample lists fewer than 450,000 distinct CDR3 sequences; 15% were seen once. Sample time point: newly diagnosed GD, antithyroid drugs for less than 3 months. PBMC RNA was the source of the TCR library. Separately, the same data were catalogued under a study of T cells in Graves' hyperthyroidism and ophthalmopathy.

Material: peripheral blood mononuclear cells (PBMCs), obtained at new diagnosis, from a patient treated with antithyroid drugs. The receptors were gathered from a woman in her thirties or forties with Graves disease.

About this clonotype itself: It is likely a read error, because the conserved phenylalanine at the end of the CDR3 is missing. The CDR3 region has the DNA TGTGCCAGCAGCGCCCGACAGGGAAGGAACACCGGGGAGCTGTTTCTT. It translates to CASSARQGRNTGELFL. The chain links TRBV9 to TRBJ2-2, with 7 bases matching TRBD1. Germline CDR1 SGDLS, CDR2 YYNGEE. V lost 3 bases to trimming and J lost 1 base; unmatched junction nucleotides: 6. This CDR3 region has 16 residues.

Only a few counts were recorded for this clonotype. The V call is TRBV3-1, the J call TRBJ1-4; TRBD1 might be the D (5 bases). From germline, CDR1 is LGHDT and CDR2 YNNKEL (reference sequence). The CDR3 consists of 13 residues. V was pared by 5 bases and J by 2 bases, with 6 bases between. CDR3 sequence reads: CASSSGTNEKLFF. The CDR3 DNA follows: TGTGCCAGCAGCTCAGGGACTAATGAAAAACTGTTTTTT.

In its sample, this clonotype was seen many times. The rearrangement joins TRBV6-2 or TRBV6-3 to TRBJ2-3; 7 nucleotides match TRBD1. CDR3 size: 17 residues. V lost 0 bases and J lost 0; bases outside the gene matches: 6. From germline, CDR1 is MNHEY and CDR2 SVGEGT. CDR3 sequence (DNA): TGTGCCAGCAGTTACTCGATCGGGACAGATAGCACAGATACGCAGTATTTT. Residues: CASSYSIGTDSTDTQYF.

Comments on this clonotype: A much larger clone differs by one base, so this may be a read error. This chain uses TRBV15 with TRBJ2-2; perhaps D is TRBD1 or TRBD2 (6 bases each). Per the germline V gene, CDR1 is LNHNV and CDR2 is YYDKDF (reference sequence). The length of the CDR3 is 17 residues. CDR3 sequence: CATSRGSGGRNTRELFF. For the CDR3, the DNA is TGTGCCACCAGCAGAGGATCCGGGGGCAGGAACACCAGGGAGCTGTTTTTT. The whole variable domain, remainder taken from reference TRBV15 and TRBJ2-2, is DAMVIQNPRYQVTQFGKPVTLSCSQTLNHNVMYWYQQKSSQAPKLLFHYYDKDFNNEADTPDNFQSRRPNTSFCFLDIRSPGLGDTAMYLCATSRGSGGRNTRELFFGEGSRLTVL.

This clonotype was seen repeatedly, ten times or more. The chain is built from TRBV28 and TRBJ2-5, with 10 bases lining up with TRBD2. Trimming removed 5 bases from V and 1 base from J; junction bases left unmatched: 4. CDR1 and CDR2 from the germline V gene are MDHEN and SYDVKM. This CDR3 contains 15 residues. The CDR3 region has the DNA TGTGCCAGCAGTCGACTAGCGGGCATCCAAGAGACCCAGTACTTC. Amino acids: CASSRLAGIQETQYF.

The V gene is TRBV6-1, the J gene TRBJ1-2; D possibly corresponds to TRBD1 (6 bases). This CDR3 contains 14 residues. Germline CDR1 and CDR2: MNHNS and SASEGT. V lost 7 bases and J 4 bases, leaving 16 bases between the germline ends. The chain's CDR3 is CASTSQGRSYGYTF. CDR3 DNA: TGTGCCAGCACTTCACAGGGAAGGAGCTATGGCTACACCTTC.

This clonotype was seen only a few times. The CDR3 here is CASSLLGGLAHEQYF. DNA for the CDR3: TGCGCCAGCAGCTTGCTTGGCGGATTAGCCCACGAGCAGTACTTC. The chain is built from TRBV5-1 and TRBJ2-7; D uncertain. This CDR3 is built from 15 residues. Germline V CDR1 and CDR2: SGHRS, YFSETQ. With 1 base removed from V and 5 bases from J, the gap between germline ends came to 16 bases.

V is TRBV7-2 and J is TRBJ2-2; 9 bases are a match to TRBD2. The V gene's germline CDR1 is SGHTA and CDR2 FQGNSA. The CDR3 contains 19 residues. J lost 5 bases, V lost 0 bases, and 13 bases had no gene match. The CDR3 DNA reads as TGTGCCAGCAGCTTAGCCTGGTCTAGCGGGATCCGGGGGACCGGGGAGCTGTTTTTT. Translating gives CASSLAWSSGIRGTGELFF. The full variable domain, its missing parts supplied by reference TRBV7-2 and TRBJ2-2, is GAGVSQSPSNKVTEKGKDVELRCDPISGHTALYWYRQSLGQGLEFLIYFQGNSAPDKSGLPSDRFSAERTGGSVSTLTIQRTQQEDSAVYLCASSLAWSSGIRGTGELFFGEGSRLTVL.

This clonotype has at least ten counts. The rearrangement uses TRBV20-1 and TRBJ1-2; D is perhaps TRBD1 (5 bases). The germline V gene encodes CDR1 DFQATT and CDR2 SNEGSKA (reference sequence). V was pared by 3 bases and J by 8 bases, with 22 bases between. The CDR3 is 15 residues long. CDR3: CSASGGGYKSGGYTF. In DNA form, the CDR3 reads TGCAGTGCTAGTGGGGGGGGGTACAAGTCTGGGGGCTACACCTTC.

This rearrangement joins TRBV30 to TRBJ2-3; D call uncertain. The J call is uncertain, as TRBJ1-5 better fits the DNA end. The CDR3 is 11 amino acids. Germline assignment: CDR1 GTSNPN and CDR2 SVGIG (reference sequence). This CDR3 reads CAWSGADTQHF. The DNA of the CDR3 is TGTGCCTGGAGTGGAGCGGATACGCAGCATTTT.

This clonotype was counted a few times. The rearrangement uses TRBV25-1 and TRBJ2-1, with 7 nucleotides matching TRBD1. Germline V gives CDR1 MGHDK, CDR2 SYGVNS. The trim removed 6 bases at V and 2 bases at J, leaving 7 bases unmatched. The CDR3 runs 15 residues. The CDR3 protein is CASRHRGEAYNEQFF. CDR3 in DNA: TGTGCCAGCAGACACAGGGGTGAAGCCTACAATGAGCAGTTCTTC.

V gene TRBV5-1 combines with J gene TRBJ2-3; weak D call: TRBD2 (5 bases). Trimming left V 4 bases short and J 1 base short, with 16 bases between. Per the germline V gene, CDR1 is SGHRS and CDR2 is YFSETQ. This CDR3 is built from 16 residues. The CDR3 nucleotides read TGCGCCAGCAGCCTGCCCGGCGGTAGCGGCACAGATACGCAGTATTTT. This encodes CASSLPGGSGTDTQYF.

Only a few counts were recorded for this clonotype. The V gene is TRBV15, the J gene TRBJ2-7; 14 nucleotides agree with TRBD2. Per the germline V gene, CDR1 is LNHNV and CDR2 is YYDKDF (reference sequence). The CDR3 length is 14 residues. After removal of 5 bases from V and 4 bases from J, the junction contained 1 base not matched to a gene. The CDR3 loop reads CATSGLAGGYEQYF. The CDR3 nucleotides read TGTGCCACCAGCGGACTAGCGGGAGGTTACGAGCAGTACTTC.

This clonotype was picked up many times. The chain recombines TRBV20-1 with TRBJ2-6, with D possibly being TRBD1 (6 bases). Germline V CDR1 and CDR2: DFQATT, SNEGSKA (reference sequence). Trimming took off 1 base at V and 3 bases at J, with 10 bases between the two ends. The CDR3 has 15 amino acids. CDR3 in amino acids: CSARVGGFGANVLTF. The CDR3 DNA is TGCAGTGCTAGAGTTGGGGGCTTTGGGGCCAACGTCCTGACTTTC.

This clonotype was found many times. The V gene is TRBV13, the J gene TRBJ2-1, with unresolved D. V gave up 3 bases and J gave up 5 bases, with 8 bases separating them. Looked up from germline, CDR1 is PRHDT and CDR2 is FYEKMQ (reference sequence). The CDR3 loop spans 13 amino acids. The CDR3: CASSFYGDNEQFF. CDR3 DNA sequence: TGTGCCAGCAGCTTCTACGGAGACAATGAGCAGTTCTTC. Full variable domain (remainder filled in from reference TRBV13 and TRBJ2-1): AAGVIQSPRHLIKEKRETATLKCYPIPRHDTVYWYQQGPGQDPQFLISFYEKMQSDKGSIPDRFSAQQFSDYHSELNMSSLELGDSALYFCASSFYGDNEQFFGPGTRLTVL.

There are many counts of this clonotype. The chain combines TRBV6-1 with TRBJ2-3; tentatively, D is TRBD1 (8 bases). In germline, CDR1 is MNHNS, CDR2 SASEGT. This CDR3 region has 19 residues. V lost 7 bases to trimming and J lost 2 bases, with 28 bases between them. The CDR3 DNA is TGTGCCAGCACCAAAATTCCAGCGGGGAGACAGGGGATCACAGATACGCAGTATTTT. Translating gives CASTKIPAGRQGITDTQYF.

The sample holds many counts of this clonotype. The chain recombines TRBV7-6 with TRBJ2-7; D gene uncertain. V was trimmed by 4 bases and J by 3 bases, leaving 13 bases between them. Germline CDR1 reads SGHVS; CDR2 reads FNYEAQ. This CDR3 contains 14 residues. In DNA, the CDR3 is TGTGCCAGCAGCTACGACCCCACTTTCTACGAGCAGTACTTC. This codes for CASSYDPTFYEQYF.

This clonotype was observed many times. The chain recombines TRBV27 with TRBJ2-7; 7 bases align to TRBD1. V gave up 5 bases and J gave up 0 bases; unmatched junction bases: 7. The CDR3 has 15 residues. CDR1 is MNHEY and CDR2 is SMNVEV in the germline V gene (reference sequence). In nucleotides, the CDR3 is TGTGCCAGCAGTCTGATGACAGGGAGCTCCTACGAGCAGTACTTC. This sequence encodes CASSLMTGSSYEQYF.

The chain links TRBV7-2 to TRBJ2-7, with 12 bases lining up with TRBD2. The CDR3 is 16 residues long. The V gene end was trimmed by 0 bases and the J gene end by 2 bases; junction bases not matched to a gene: 2. Germline lookup yields CDR1 SGHTA and CDR2 FQGNSA. In DNA, the CDR3 is TGTGCCAGCAGCTTAGCGACTAGCGGGAGTACCTACGAGCAGTACTTC. It specifies CASSLATSGSTYEQYF. Based on the CDR3 plus reference TRBV7-2 and TRBJ2-7, the full variable domain is GAGVSQSPSNKVTEKGKDVELRCDPISGHTALYWYRQSLGQGLEFLIYFQGNSAPDKSGLPSDRFSAERTGGSVSTLTIQRTQQEDSAVYLCASSLATSGSTYEQYFGPGTRLTVT.

This clonotype was detected many times. The chain employs TRBV6-1 and TRBJ2-2; no firm D call. Trimming left V 0 bases short and J 3 bases short, with 2 bases between. Germline CDR1 reads MNHNS; CDR2 reads SASEGT. The CDR3 has 13 amino acids. The chain's CDR3 is CASSEADTGELFF. CDR3 DNA: TGTGCCAGCAGTGAAGCTGACACCGGGGAGCTGTTTTTT.

This clonotype was seen a handful of times. J is TRBJ2-5 and V is TRBV7-9; 8 bases match TRBD1. V was clipped by 3 bases and J by 0 bases; unmatched bases: 6. This CDR3 has 16 amino acids. Germline V gene sequence: CDR1 SEHNR, CDR2 FQNEAQ (reference sequence). This chain's CDR3 is CASSFRRGQDQETQYF. The CDR3 DNA reads TGTGCCAGCAGCTTCCGCAGGGGGCAGGACCAAGAGACCCAGTACTTC.

This clonotype came up many times. V gene TRBV11-1 combines with J gene TRBJ1-5; D call uncertain. CDR1 is SGHAT, CDR2 FQDESV, per germline (reference sequence). The CDR3 spans 13 residues. V lost 1 base to trimming and J lost 9 bases, with 10 bases between them. CDR3 region: CASSLDRDGPQHF. CDR3 nucleotide sequence: TGTGCCAGCAGCTTAGATAGAGACGGGCCCCAGCATTTT. Full variable domain (outside the CDR3, taken from reference TRBV11-1 and TRBJ1-5): EAEVAQSPRYKITEKSQAVAFWCDPISGHATLYWYRQILGQGPELLVQFQDESVVDDSQLPKDRFSAERLKGVDSTLKIQPAELGDSAMYLCASSLDRDGPQHFGDGTRLSIL.

This clonotype was recorded at least ten times. The CDR3 sequence is CASSARKGGETQYF. The CDR3 DNA reads as TGTGCCAGCAGCGCGCGGAAGGGCGGCGAGACCCAGTACTTC. The chain carries TRBV11-3 and TRBJ2-5; D is undetermined. Germline V gene sequence: CDR1 SGHNT, CDR2 YENEEA. The V end was cut by 5 bases, the J end by 5 bases, with 15 bases between. The CDR3 runs 14 residues.